This TCR beta chain comes out of a study of beta chain features in type 1 diabetes. Background on the study: There was similarity between patients and healthy donors in age, gender and cell yields.

Regarding the study as a whole: Patients showed naive, central memory and Treg TCRB repertoires that appeared more similar than those of healthy donors.

Each of the CD4+ naive, central memory, regulatory and stem cell-like memory populations was sorted via CD45RO/CCR7/CD25/CD127/CD95/CD27. CDR1 and CDR2 from the germline V gene are MDHEN and SYDVKM. The germline V and J ends were trimmed by 0 bases and 6 bases, with 11 bases remaining between them. The CDR3 sequence is 15 residues long. Sequencing targeted expressed TCRB transcripts, as all isolated RNA had been reverse transcribed. It was found that naive, central memory and regulatory T cell samples averaged about 4 million reads. Libraries were prepared by immunoSEQ multiplex PCR; TCRdb keeps only in-frame clonotypes and omits some of them. In the table there are fewer than 650,000 clones, roughly 16% of which are singletons. With respect to this clone: Antigen: not known.

Sequencing was done on a sample of naive CD4+ T cells from blood. The sequence was obtained from a man younger than 30 in good health. The rearrangement joins TRBV28 to TRBJ2-2; D is unresolved. This CDR3 is CASSLWPSAAGELFF. The CDR3 region has the DNA TGTGCCAGCAGTTTATGGCCCTCGGCTGCCGGGGAGCTGTTTTTT. Complete variable domain (other parts from reference TRBV28 and TRBJ2-2): DVKVTQSSRYLVKRTGEKVFLECVQDMDHENMFWYRQDPGLGLRLIYFSYDVKMKEKGDIPEGYSVSREKKERFSLILESASTNQTSMYLCASSLWPSAAGELFFGEGSRLTVL.